The 5 T cell receptor beta chains given below trace back to one sample, sequenced in a study of cytomegalovirus exposure and HLA in healthy donors. A multiplex PCR was run with 60 Vbeta primers and 13 Jbeta primers. Assay: immunoSEQ multiplex PCR; the TCRdb copy retains only in-frame clones and omits some. Here the sample spans 200,000 to 250,000 clones, more than 65% being singletons. The sample consisted of PBMCs. The source of these receptors is a woman aged 30 to 39 in good health and CMV-seronegative.

The rearrangement uses TRBV5-1 and TRBJ1-2; 7 bases match TRBD1. The CDR3 covers 15 residues. Germline trimming cut 4 bases from V and 2 bases from J; bases unmatched to any gene: 8. Germline CDR1 is SGHRS and CDR2 is YFSETQ. The CDR3 here is CASSAWTGPNYGYTF. The CDR3 DNA reads TGCGCCAGCAGCGCCTGGACAGGCCCAAACTATGGCTACACCTTC.

V gene TRBV5-4 combines with J gene TRBJ2-1; 7 bases match TRBD2. Germline V gene data show CDR1 as SGHNT and CDR2 as YYREEE (reference sequence). J gave up 0 bases and V 1 base, and 10 bases lay outside the gene matches. CDR3 length equals 18 residues. The chain's CDR3 is CASSLPMGGGPSYNEQFF. The CDR3 DNA sequence: TGTGCCAGCAGCTTGCCGATGGGCGGGGGTCCCTCCTACAATGAGCAGTTCTTC. Combining the CDR3 with reference TRBV5-4 and TRBJ2-1 gives the whole variable domain ETGVTQSPTHLIKTRGQQVTLRCSSQSGHNTVSWYQQALGQGPQFIFQYYREEENGRGNFPPRFSGLQFPNYSSELNVNALELDDSALYLCASSLPMGGGPSYNEQFFGPGTRLTVL.

The V call is TRBV5-1, the J call TRBJ2-1; D unclear. From germline, CDR1 is SGHRS and CDR2 YFSETQ. CDR3 length equals 14 residues. With 1 base removed from V and 7 bases from J, the gap between germline ends came to 12 bases. The CDR3 region has the DNA TGCGCCAGCAGCTTGAGCCCCCCCTCTAATGAGCAGTTCTTC. Encoded protein: CASSLSPPSNEQFF. Complete variable domain (other parts from reference TRBV5-1 and TRBJ2-1): KAGVTQTPRYLIKTRGQQVTLSCSPISGHRSVSWYQQTPGQGLQFLFEYFSETQRNKGNFPGRFSGRQFSNSRSEMNVSTLELGDSALYLCASSLSPPSNEQFFGPGTRLTVL.

About this clone: At one boundary the junction diverges from the germline segment, which might be a read error. The V gene is TRBV5-6, the J gene TRBJ2-6, with D perhaps matching TRBD1 (5 bases). Germline values: CDR1 SGHDT, CDR2 YYEEEE. The CDR3 length is 15 residues. DNA of the CDR3: TGTGCCAGCAGCTTGCGGTCCACTGGGGCCAACGCCCTGACTTTC. Its translation is CASSLRSTGANALTF.

The chain employs TRBV7-3 and TRBJ2-1; 11 nucleotides agree with TRBD2. The CDR3 sequence is 16 residues long. V trimming: 4 bases; J trimming: 3 bases; junction bases outside the gene matches: 5. CDR1 is SGHTA and CDR2 is FQGTGA in the germline V gene. CDR3 sequence reads: CASSSDSGRVYNEQFF. Here the CDR3 DNA reads TGTGCCAGCAGCTCAGATAGCGGGAGGGTCTACAATGAGCAGTTCTTC.